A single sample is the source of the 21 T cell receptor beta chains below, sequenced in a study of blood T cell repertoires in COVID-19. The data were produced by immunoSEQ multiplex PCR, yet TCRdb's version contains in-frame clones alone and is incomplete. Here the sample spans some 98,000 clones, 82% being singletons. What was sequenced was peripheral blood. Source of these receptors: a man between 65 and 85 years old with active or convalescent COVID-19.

The CDR3 loop reads CASSIPGRRGGRIEQFF. The CDR3 DNA sequence: TGTGCCAGTAGTATACCCGGGAGACGGGGGGGCCGGATTGAGCAGTTCTTC. The rearrangement links TRBV19 to TRBJ2-1; 8 nucleotides line up with TRBD2. There are 17 residues in the CDR3. V was pared by 2 bases and J by 9 bases, with 15 bases of the junction left unmatched. CDR1 LNHDA and CDR2 SQIVND come from the germline V gene (reference sequence).

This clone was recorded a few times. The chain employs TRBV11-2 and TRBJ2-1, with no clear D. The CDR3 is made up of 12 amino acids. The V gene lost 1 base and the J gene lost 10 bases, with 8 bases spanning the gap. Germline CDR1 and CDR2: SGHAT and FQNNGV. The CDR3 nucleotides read TGTGCCAGCAGCTTAGCCGTTCAGGAGCAGTTCTTC. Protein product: CASSLAVQEQFF.

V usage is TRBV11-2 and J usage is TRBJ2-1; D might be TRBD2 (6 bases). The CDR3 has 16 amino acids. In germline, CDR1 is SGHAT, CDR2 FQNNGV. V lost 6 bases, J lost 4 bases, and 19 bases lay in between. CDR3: CASRPRPGGTYNEQFF. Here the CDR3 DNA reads TGTGCCAGCAGACCCCGCCCCGGGGGAACGTACAATGAGCAGTTCTTC.

CDR3 DNA sequence: TGTGCCAGCAGCACTACACGGAATAGGTCACCCCTCCACTTT. This gives the protein CASSTTRNRSPLHF. V usage is TRBV7-2 and J usage is TRBJ1-6, with D unclear. V shed 5 bases and J shed 10 bases, with 15 bases lying between them. This CDR3 spans 14 amino acids. The germline CDR1 and CDR2 sequences are SGHTA and FQGNSA.

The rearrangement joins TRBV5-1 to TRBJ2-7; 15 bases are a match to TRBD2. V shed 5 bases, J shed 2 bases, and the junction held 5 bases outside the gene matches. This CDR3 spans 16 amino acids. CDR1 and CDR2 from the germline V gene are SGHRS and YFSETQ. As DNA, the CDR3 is TGCGCCAGCAGTCGGACTAGCGGGGGGGCCACCTACGAGCAGTACTTC. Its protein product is CASSRTSGGATYEQYF.

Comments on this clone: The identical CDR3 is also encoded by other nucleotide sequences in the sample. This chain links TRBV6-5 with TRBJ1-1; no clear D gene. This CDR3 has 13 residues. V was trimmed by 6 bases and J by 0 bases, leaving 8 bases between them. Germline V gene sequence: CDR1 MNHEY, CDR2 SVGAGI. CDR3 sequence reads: CASSRTLNTEAFF. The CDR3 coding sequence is TGTGCCAGCAGCCGAACACTGAACACTGAAGCTTTCTTT.

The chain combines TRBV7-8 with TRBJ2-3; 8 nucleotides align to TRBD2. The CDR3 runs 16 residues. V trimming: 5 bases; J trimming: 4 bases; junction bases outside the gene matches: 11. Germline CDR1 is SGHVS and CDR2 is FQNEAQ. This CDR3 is CASSLRRRGAPDTQYF. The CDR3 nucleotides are TGTGCCAGCAGCCTTCGTCGGCGGGGGGCCCCAGATACGCAGTATTTT. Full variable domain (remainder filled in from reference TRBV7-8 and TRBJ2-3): GAGVSQSPRYKVAKRGQDVALRCDPISGHVSLFWYQQALGQGPEFLTYFQNEAQLDKSGLPSDRFFAERPEGSVSTLKIQRTQQEDSAVYLCASSLRRRGAPDTQYFGPGTRLTVL.

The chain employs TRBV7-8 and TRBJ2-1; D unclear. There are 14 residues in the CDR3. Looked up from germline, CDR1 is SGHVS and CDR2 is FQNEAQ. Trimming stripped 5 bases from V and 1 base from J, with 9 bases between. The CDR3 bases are TGTGCCAGCAGCCCCCTTAAATCCTACAATGAGCAGTTCTTC. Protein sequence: CASSPLKSYNEQFF.

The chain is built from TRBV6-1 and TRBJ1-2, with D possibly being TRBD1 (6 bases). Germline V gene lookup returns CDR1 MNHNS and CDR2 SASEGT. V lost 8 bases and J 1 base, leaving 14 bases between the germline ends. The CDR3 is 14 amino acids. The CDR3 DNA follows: TGTGCCAGCGAAAACTCAGGGGTTAACTATGGCTACACCTTC. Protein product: CASENSGVNYGYTF.

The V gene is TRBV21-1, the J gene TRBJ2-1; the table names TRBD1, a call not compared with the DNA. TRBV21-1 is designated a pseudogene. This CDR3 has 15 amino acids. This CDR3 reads CASSISPDSNNEQFF. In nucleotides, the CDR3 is TGTGCCAGCTCCATAAGCCCGGACAGTAACAATGAGCAGTTCTTC.

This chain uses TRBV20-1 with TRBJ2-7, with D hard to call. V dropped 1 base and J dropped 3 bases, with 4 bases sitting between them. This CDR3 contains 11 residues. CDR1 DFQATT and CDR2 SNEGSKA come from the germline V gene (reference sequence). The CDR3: CSARASYEQYF. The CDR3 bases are TGCAGTGCTAGAGCTAGCTACGAGCAGTACTTC.

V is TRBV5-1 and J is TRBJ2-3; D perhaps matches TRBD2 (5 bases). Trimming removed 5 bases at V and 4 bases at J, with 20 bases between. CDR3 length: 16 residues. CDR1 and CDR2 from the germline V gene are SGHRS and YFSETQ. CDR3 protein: CASRPGYGLRPDTQYF. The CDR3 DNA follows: TGCGCCAGCAGACCGGGGTACGGCCTTCGTCCAGATACGCAGTATTTT.

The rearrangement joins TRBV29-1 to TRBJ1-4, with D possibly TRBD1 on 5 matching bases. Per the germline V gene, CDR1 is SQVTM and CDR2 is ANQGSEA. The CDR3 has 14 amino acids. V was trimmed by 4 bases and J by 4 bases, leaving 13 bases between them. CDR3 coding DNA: TGCAGCGTTGGGTCGGGGAGGGGTAATGAAAAACTGTTTTTT. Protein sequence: CSVGSGRGNEKLFF.

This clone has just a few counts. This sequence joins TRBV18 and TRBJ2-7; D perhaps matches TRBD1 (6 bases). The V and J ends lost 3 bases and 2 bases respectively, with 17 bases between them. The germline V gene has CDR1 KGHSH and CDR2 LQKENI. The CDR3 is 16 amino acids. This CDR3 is CASSPGRTAQTYEQYF. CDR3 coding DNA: TGTGCCAGCTCACCGGGTAGGACAGCTCAAACCTACGAGCAGTACTTC.

This CDR3 is CASRLTGAGELFF. The CDR3 coding sequence is TGTGCCAGCAGACTTACAGGGGCCGGGGAGCTGTTTTTT. J is TRBJ2-2 and V is TRBV6-5, with TRBD1 matching 7 bases. J was trimmed by 6 bases and V by 6 bases; bases with no gene match: 4. Germline CDR1 is MNHEY and CDR2 is SVGAGI. The CDR3 spans 13 residues.

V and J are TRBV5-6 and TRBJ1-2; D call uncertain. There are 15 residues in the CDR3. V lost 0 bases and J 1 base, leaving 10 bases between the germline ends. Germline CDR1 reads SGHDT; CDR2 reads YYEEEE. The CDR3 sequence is CASSLGPGYNYGYTF. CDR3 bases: TGTGCCAGCAGCTTGGGGCCAGGCTATAACTATGGCTACACCTTC.

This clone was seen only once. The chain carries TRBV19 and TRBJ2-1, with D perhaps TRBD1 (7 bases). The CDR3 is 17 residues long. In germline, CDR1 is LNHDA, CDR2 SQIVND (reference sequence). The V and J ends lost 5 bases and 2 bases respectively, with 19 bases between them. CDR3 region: CASSPRGQRATYNEQFF. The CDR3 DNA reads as TGTGCCAGTAGTCCCCGGGGACAGCGGGCAACCTACAATGAGCAGTTCTTC. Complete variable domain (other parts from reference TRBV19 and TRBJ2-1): DGGITQSPKYLFRKEGQNVTLSCEQNLNHDAMYWYRQDPGQGLRLIYYSQIVNDFQKGDIAEGYSVSREKKESFPLTVTSAQKNPTAFYLCASSPRGQRATYNEQFFGPGTRLTVL.

CDR3 DNA sequence: TGTGCCAGCAGTGAATTTCCGGGGAAAGGAGAAAAACTGTTTTTT. It is translated as CASSEFPGKGEKLFF. The chain joins TRBV25-1 to TRBJ1-4; no clear D. The CDR3 totals 15 residues. Trimming removed 1 base from V and 8 bases from J, with 14 bases in between. The germline V gene has CDR1 MGHDK and CDR2 SYGVNS.

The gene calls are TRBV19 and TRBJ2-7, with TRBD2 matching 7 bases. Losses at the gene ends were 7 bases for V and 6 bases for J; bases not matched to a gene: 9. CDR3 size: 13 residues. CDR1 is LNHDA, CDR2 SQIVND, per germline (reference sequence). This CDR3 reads CASTSGGSSEQYF. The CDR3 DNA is TGTGCCAGTACCTCGGGGGGATCGAGCGAGCAGTACTTC.

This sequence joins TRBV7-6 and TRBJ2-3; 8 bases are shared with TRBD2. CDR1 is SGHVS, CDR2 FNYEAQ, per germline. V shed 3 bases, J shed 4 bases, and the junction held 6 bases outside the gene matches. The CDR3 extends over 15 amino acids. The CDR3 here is CASSLKGLVADTQYF. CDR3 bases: TGTGCCAGCAGCTTGAAGGGACTAGTAGCAGATACGCAGTATTTT. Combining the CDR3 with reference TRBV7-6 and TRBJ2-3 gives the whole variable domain GAGVSQSPRYKVTKRGQDVALRCDPISGHVSLYWYRQALGQGPEFLTYFNYEAQQDKSGLPNDRFSAERPEGSISTLTIQRTEQRDSAMYRCASSLKGLVADTQYFGPGTRLTVL.

The CDR3 is CASSLELNSGNTIYF. The DNA for the CDR3 is TGTGCCAGCAGCTTAGAGCTGAACTCTGGAAACACCATATATTTT. The chain combines TRBV7-6 with TRBJ1-3; D uncertain. Germline V lookup: CDR1 SGHVS, CDR2 FNYEAQ. The CDR3 loop spans 15 amino acids. The V and J ends lost 1 base and 0 bases respectively, with 7 bases between them.